The entry that follows covers one T cell receptor (beta chain) sequence. In germline, CDR1 is KGHDR, CDR2 SFDVKD. This CDR3 comprises 15 residues. Trimming took 7 bases from V and 1 from J; bases not matched to a gene: 3. The sample is drawn from a study of control samples from healthy donors and cancer patients. Clones were sequenced by immunoSEQ multiplex PCR, and TCRdb holds only the in-frame ones, with some missing. Among fewer than 120,000 clones listed, around 87% were seen once. The sequence was obtained from a woman aged 55-75 years with lung cancer. The chain is built from TRBV24-1 and TRBJ2-3, with TRBD1 matching over 11 bases. The sequenced sample was PBMCs. The CDR3 is CATSSGQGGTDTQYF. The CDR3 DNA reads as TGTGCCACCAGCTCGGGACAGGGGGGCACAGATACGCAGTATTTT.